This TCR beta chain came from a study of identical twins. Study-level findings and limits: Its conclusions, products of cross-sectional statistical analysis, did not come from following the same donors. Memory repertoires lacked the insertion deficit that abundant cord blood beta clonotypes showed.

The CDR3 length is 18 residues. The V segment lost 1 base and the J segment 5 bases; nucleotides outside the gene matches: 8. Germline assignment: CDR1 SGHAT and CDR2 FQDESV (reference sequence). TCRdb re-called the 5' RACE reads through MiXCR, storing one row per CDR3 protein. The sample consists of 1.5 million to 2 million distinct CDR3 sequences, under 35% of them appearing once. A single count supports this clonotype. Its antigen is unknown. Each donor was a healthy Caucasian. The sequence derives from a newborn girl in good health. The chain recombines TRBV11-1 with TRBJ2-1; 13 nucleotides line up with TRBD2. The sequencing input was cord blood. CDR3 DNA sequence: TGTGCCAGCAGCTTAGGAACTAGCGGGAGGGCCATGAACAATGAGCAGTTCTTC. Amino acid sequence: CASSLGTSGRAMNNEQFF.